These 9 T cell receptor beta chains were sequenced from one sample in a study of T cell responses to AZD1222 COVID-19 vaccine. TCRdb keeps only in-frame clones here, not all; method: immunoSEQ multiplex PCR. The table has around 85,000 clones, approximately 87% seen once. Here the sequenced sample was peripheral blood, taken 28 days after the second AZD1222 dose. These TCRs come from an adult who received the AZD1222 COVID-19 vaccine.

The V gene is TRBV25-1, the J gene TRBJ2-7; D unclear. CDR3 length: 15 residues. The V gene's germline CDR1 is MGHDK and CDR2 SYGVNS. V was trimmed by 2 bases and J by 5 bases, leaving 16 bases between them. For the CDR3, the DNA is TGTGCCAGCAGTGAAACTCCCGGACCGGGCCACGAGCAGTACTTC. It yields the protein CASSETPGPGHEQYF.

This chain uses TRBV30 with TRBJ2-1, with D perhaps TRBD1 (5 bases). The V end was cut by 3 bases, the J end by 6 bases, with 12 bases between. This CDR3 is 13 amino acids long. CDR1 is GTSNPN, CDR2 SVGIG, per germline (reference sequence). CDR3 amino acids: CAWSIQATNEQFF. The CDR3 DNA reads TGTGCCTGGAGCATACAGGCAACCAATGAGCAGTTCTTC.

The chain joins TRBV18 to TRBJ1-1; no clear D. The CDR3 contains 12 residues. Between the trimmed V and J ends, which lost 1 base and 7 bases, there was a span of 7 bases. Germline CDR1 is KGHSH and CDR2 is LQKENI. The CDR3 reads CASSPLRGEAFF. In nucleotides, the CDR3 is TGTGCCAGCTCACCACTCCGGGGTGAAGCTTTCTTT.

CDR3: CASSLPRRGAGYTF. In nucleotides, the CDR3 is TGTGCCAGTAGTCTACCCCGAAGAGGGGCTGGCTACACCTTC. The chain couples TRBV19 to TRBJ1-2, with D possibly TRBD1 on 5 matching bases. V lost 5 bases, J lost 7 bases, and 17 bases lay in between. Germline CDR1 is LNHDA and CDR2 is SQIVND (reference sequence). The length of the CDR3 is 14 residues.

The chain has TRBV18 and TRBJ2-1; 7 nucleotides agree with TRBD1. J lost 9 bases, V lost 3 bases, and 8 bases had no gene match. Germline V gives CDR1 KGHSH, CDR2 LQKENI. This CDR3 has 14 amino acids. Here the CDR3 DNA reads TGTGCCAGCTCACCCTCCGAGGGGGCCGGTGAGCAGTTCTTC. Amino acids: CASSPSEGAGEQFF.

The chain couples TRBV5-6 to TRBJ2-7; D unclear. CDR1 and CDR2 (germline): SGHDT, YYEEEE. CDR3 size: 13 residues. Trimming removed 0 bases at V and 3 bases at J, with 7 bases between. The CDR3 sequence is CASSLVSLYEQYF. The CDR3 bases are TGTGCCAGCAGCTTGGTTTCCCTCTACGAGCAGTACTTC. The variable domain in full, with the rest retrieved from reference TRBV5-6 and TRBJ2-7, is DAGVTQSPTHLIKTRGQQVTLRCSPKSGHDTVSWYQQALGQGPQFIFQYYEEEERQRGNFPDRFSGHQFPNYSSELNVNALLLGDSALYLCASSLVSLYEQYFGPGTRLTVT.

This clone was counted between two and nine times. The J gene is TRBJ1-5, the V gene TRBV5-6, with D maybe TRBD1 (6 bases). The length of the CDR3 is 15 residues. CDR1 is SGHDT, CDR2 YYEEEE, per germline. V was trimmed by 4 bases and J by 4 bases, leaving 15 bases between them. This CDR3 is CASSRVDSGNQPQHF. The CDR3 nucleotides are TGTGCCAGCAGCCGAGTGGACAGCGGGAATCAGCCCCAGCATTTT.

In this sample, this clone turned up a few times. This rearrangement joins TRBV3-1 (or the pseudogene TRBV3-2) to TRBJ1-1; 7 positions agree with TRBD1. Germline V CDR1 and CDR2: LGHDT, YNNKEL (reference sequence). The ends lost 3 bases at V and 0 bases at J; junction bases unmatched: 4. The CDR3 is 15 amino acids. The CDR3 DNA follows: TGTGCCAGCAGCCACTCGGACAGGATGAACACTGAAGCTTTCTTT. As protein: CASSHSDRMNTEAFF.

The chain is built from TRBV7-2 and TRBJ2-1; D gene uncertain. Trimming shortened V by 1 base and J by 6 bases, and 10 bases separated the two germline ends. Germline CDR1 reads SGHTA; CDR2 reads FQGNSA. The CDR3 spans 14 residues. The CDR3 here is CASSLGFSVNEQFF. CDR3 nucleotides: TGTGCCAGCAGCTTAGGATTCTCCGTCAATGAGCAGTTCTTC.